This record looks at one TCR beta chain sequence and its context. The sample comes from a study of control samples from healthy donors and cancer patients. Sequencing was performed with immunoSEQ multiplex PCR; in TCRdb, only in-frame clones are kept and a portion is missing. The table lists around 59,000 clones, roughly 90% of them singletons. CDR1 is SNHLY and CDR2 is FYNNEI in the germline V gene. There are 14 residues in the CDR3. Trimming took 4 bases from V and 7 from J, leaving 11 bases between them. This TCR was sampled from a man aged 40-50 years with colorectal cancer. Sequenced: PBMCs. The chain uses TRBV2 and TRBJ1-6; D remains ambiguous. The CDR3 DNA follows: TGTGCCAGCAGTGTCGGGCAGAAAAATTCACCCCTCCACTTT. Its protein is CASSVGQKNSPLHF.